The rows below give T cell receptor beta chains drawn from one sample of a study of shared clonotypes between healthy human individuals. TCRdb's copy holds only in-frame clones and misses some; the assay was immunoSEQ multiplex PCR. Among about a million clones, about 76% were seen once, and the ten largest hold about 1.5%. Sequencing was performed on memory CD4+ T cells sorted from blood. These receptors all stem from a man between 18 and 29 years old in good health. Each CDR3 is given with its conserved first and last residue. A D gene is named only where the DNA matches it firmly. Expanded clones get a size class; other rows say once, few or many, or leave the size out.

TRBJ1-4	NA	TRBV7-9	TRBD1	TGTGCCAGCAGCCGGGGGGACAGCCCTAATGAAAAACTGTTTTTT	CASSRGDSPNEKLFF
TRBJ2-7	NA	TRBV6-1	NA	TGTGCCAGCAGCGGGGGACGGCTCTACGAGCAGTACTTC	CASSGGRLYEQYF
TRBJ2-3	once	TRBV6-5	TRBD1	TGTGCCACCCGACAGGGGAACACAGATACGCAGTATTTT	CATRQGNTDTQYF
TRBJ1-2	few	TRBV2	TRBD1	TGTGCCAGCAGGAATGACAGGACAGGCTATGGCTACACCTTC	CASRNDRTGYGYTF
TRBJ1-5	NA	TRBV20-1	NA	TGCAGTGGAGGAGGGAATCAGCCCCAGCATTTT	CSGGGNQPQHF
TRBJ2-7	once	TRBV5-6	NA	TGTGCCAGCGAGATGAGGGGCGCAAGGCACGAGCAGTACTTC	CASEMRGARHEQYF
TRBJ1-2	NA	TRBV18	NA	TGTGCCAGCTCACCCGGGTCTGGGTACTATGGCTACACCTTC	CASSPGSGYYGYTF
TRBJ2-1	NA	TRBV21-1	NA	TGTGCCAGCAGCAAAGGGGGCAGTAGCTCCTACAATGAGCAGTTCTTC	CASSKGGSSSYNEQFF
TRBJ2-1	NA	TRBV6-1	NA	TGTGCCAGCCTCATAGGTCCGGCGAGCGATGAGCAGTTCTTC	CASLIGPASDEQFF
TRBJ2-3	NA	TRBV7-8	TRBD2	TGTGCCAGCAGCTTAGCGGGACTAGCGGGAGTCCGGGATACGCAGTATTTT	CASSLAGLAGVRDTQYF
TRBJ2-7	NA	TRBV7-2	TRBD1	TGTGCCAGCAGCTCCCGCCGGGACAGATTTTACGAGCAGTACTTC	CASSSRRDRFYEQYF
TRBJ1-3	NA	TRBV5-1	TRBD1	TGCGCCAGCCTGGGACAGGGTAGCTCTGGAAACACCATATATTTT	CASLGQGSSGNTIYF
TRBJ2-5	NA	TRBV5-4	TRBD2	TGTGCCAGCAGCTATAGCGGGGGGGCTAAAGAGACCCAGTACTTC	CASSYSGGAKETQYF
TRBJ2-7	few	TRBV27	TRBD2	TGTGCCAGCAGTTTATCGCCCAGCGGGAGATCCGAGCAGTACTTC	CASSLSPSGRSEQYF
TRBJ2-5	NA	TRBV28	TRBD2	TGTGCCAGTGCTACCCCGGGACTAGCGGGGAAAGAGACCCAGTACTTC	CASATPGLAGKETQYF
TRBJ1-2	NA	TRBV4-1	NA	TGCGCCAGCAGCGAAACGCGTGGAGCCGGCTACACCTTC	CASSETRGAGYTF
TRBJ2-3	NA	TRBV18	NA	TGTGCCAGCTCACCGACTCCGGGCCGGACAGACTACGATACGCAGTATTTT	CASSPTPGRTDYDTQYF
TRBJ2-7	once	TRBV30	NA	TGTGCCTGGAGTGTACGGGGCCTTACGGGCGAGCAGTACTTC	CAWSVRGLTGEQYF
TRBJ2-1	NA	TRBV2	TRBD2	TGTGCCAGCAGTTCCAGGGACTACTTGCAGTTCTTC	CASSSRDYLQFF
TRBJ2-5	many	TRBV29-1	NA	TGCAGCGTTGTCGTGACCCGCGCCACGCTGAGACAAGAGACCCAGTACTTC	CSVVVTRATLRQETQYF